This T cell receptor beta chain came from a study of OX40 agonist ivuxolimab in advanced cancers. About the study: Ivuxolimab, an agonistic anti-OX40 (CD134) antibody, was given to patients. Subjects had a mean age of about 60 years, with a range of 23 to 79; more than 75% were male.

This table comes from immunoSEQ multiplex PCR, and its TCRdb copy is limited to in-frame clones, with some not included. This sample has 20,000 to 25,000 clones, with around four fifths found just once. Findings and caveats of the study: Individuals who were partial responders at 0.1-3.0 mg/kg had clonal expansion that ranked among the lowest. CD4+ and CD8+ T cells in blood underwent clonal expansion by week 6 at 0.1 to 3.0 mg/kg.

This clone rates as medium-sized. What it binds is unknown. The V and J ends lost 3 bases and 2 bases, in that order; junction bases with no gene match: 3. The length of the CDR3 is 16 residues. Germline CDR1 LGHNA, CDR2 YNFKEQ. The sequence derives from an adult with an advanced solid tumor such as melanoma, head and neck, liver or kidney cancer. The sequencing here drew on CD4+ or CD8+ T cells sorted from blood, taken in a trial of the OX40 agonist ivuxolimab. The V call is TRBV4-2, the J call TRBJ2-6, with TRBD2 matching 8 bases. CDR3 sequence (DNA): TGTGCCAGCAGCCACGATAGCGGGGCTGGGGCCAACGTCCTGACTTTC. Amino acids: CASSHDSGAGANVLTF.